This section outlines one TCR beta chain sequence together with its context. There is no known antigen for this receptor. This sample was included in a study of cytomegalovirus exposure and HLA in healthy donors (dated by TCRdb to about 2017). Regarding the research as a whole: According to an earlier analysis of 550 to 700 of the donors, about 180 million T cells yielded approximately 120 million unique TCR beta sequences and about 300 Gb of sequence data. Donor age, sex, ethnicity and CMV serostatus were compiled together with the repertoire data. Among the roughly 370 genotyped donors, roughly 80% belonged to the genetic ancestry cluster associated with self-reported Caucasian donors. To decide whether each TCR beta V gene segment behaved as functional or pseudogenic, an earlier analysis of some 600 of the donors relied on high-throughput TCR beta sequencing. A later genetic analysis used genome-wide SNP genotypes for about 65% of the roughly 700 donors, treating that subset as a discovery cohort. In the later analysis, no new phenotypic data were used to find candidate immune exposures; instead, reliance was placed on TCR beta sequences and their occurrence across donors. Every discovery cohort repertoire had been produced on one sequencing platform. A later analysis re-analyzed previously published TCR beta repertoires from 650 to 800 donors and added high-resolution HLA genotyping to study TCR occurrence patterns. About five DR-DQ haplotypes were handled as single units for association and clustering because linkage in the cohort was strong. Class I and class II HLA loci were covered by the typing at four-digit resolution. The study was designed to test whether signatures of past pathogen exposure could be identified by cataloging public T cell receptors. High-throughput TCR immunosequencing, statistical association of individual TCRs with disease status, and machine learning were combined to predict cytomegalovirus infection status. Approximately 300 gigabases of sequencing data and 70 million to 100 million unique TCR sequences were included in an early release covering roughly 600 HLA-typed donors. Using immunosequencing, the study profiled T cell repertoires from some 670 subjects and related those repertoires to cytomegalovirus serostatus. Across around 400 genotyped donors of the cohort, an average of about 240,000 unique TCR beta nucleotide sequences per donor were sequenced, and roughly 20% of those sequences were non-productive. Typing coverage differed by locus: A, B, C, DRB1 and DQB1 were typed in about 620-630 donors, DQA1 in 522, DPA1 in some 570, and DPB1 in just under 490. In addition to the first cohort of roughly 700 subjects, a separate validation cohort of approximately 130 different subjects was used.

The library was obtained by the immunoSEQ multiplex PCR assay. The multiplex PCR relied on a mix of 60 forward primers for TCR Vbeta segments and 13 reverse primers for TCR Jbeta segments. The CDR3 region of rearranged TCR beta genes was amplified from genomic DNA by a multiplex PCR assay. The Illumina HiSeq System was used to sequence the amplified TCR beta libraries as 87-base-pair reads. Per the authors' processing: Across the 500 to 700 repertoires, a later analysis counted tens of millions of unique TCR beta chains, around 11 million of which were shared by at least two donors. Raw reads were error-corrected and collapsed into unique sequences with a nearest-neighbor algorithm that merged closely related sequences to remove PCR and sequencing errors. V, D and J gene segments were assigned by aligning CDR3 sequences to IMGT reference sequences. For a sequence to be retained, a match of at least six nucleotides to both a V gene segment and a J gene segment was required. A rearrangement counted as productive if the CDR3 had no stop codons and remained in frame with V and J, and every other rearrangement counted as non-productive. Following IMGT convention, CDR3 was defined as the stretch from the second conserved V-encoded cysteine to the conserved J-encoded phenylalanine. Sequences without an unambiguous match to a single V gene segment were excluded from the earlier analysis of several hundred of the donors. In an earlier analysis of several hundred of the donors, V segments were called functional above 56.7% productive rearrangements and were called segregating when the between-donor standard deviation exceeded 5%. To diagnose cytomegalovirus status from the catalog of TCR beta chain sequences, a statistical classification framework was built. V and J gene assignment, in a later analysis, came from comparing TCR nucleotide sequences with IMGT/GENE-DB human TR gene sequences. The TCRdist pipeline was used in a later analysis to assign CDR3 sequences and most-parsimonious VDJ recombination scenarios. A later analysis defined each TCR beta chain by its CDR3 amino acid sequence plus V-gene family, and excluded reads lacking a unique V-gene family. To address suspected cross-contamination and a sequencing artifact, a later analysis removed several hundred highly shared, low-generation-probability nucleotide sequences. In a later analysis, a clonal expansion index for each public chain was calculated from normalized within-repertoire ranks of inferred template counts. A later analysis computed generation probabilities with a VDJ recombination model fitted to out-of-frame rearrangements, and checked the results against IGoR. Hypergeometric tests were used in a later analysis to score TCR-TCR, TCR-HLA and TCR-CMV co-occurrence, with a repertoire-size bias correction applied to the TCR pairs. To estimate false discovery rates, a later analysis permuted the HLA or CMV assignments 20 times. In a later analysis, co-occurring TCRs were grouped with DBSCAN, and TCRdist sequence similarity was added when clustering was performed within HLA-allele-positive subsets. For co-occurrence clustering, repertoires with fewer than 30,000 or more than 120,000 public chains were excluded, along with roughly 5 repertoires with anomalous nucleotide sharing. Imported from immuneACCESS, the table was reduced by TCRdb to in-frame sequences with V and J called. These copies leave out some clones; in studies compared against another copy, an unresolved V gene accounts for under half, and the cause of the remainder is not known. V, J and clone size derive from that table, while D and trimming were established from the DNA sequence. For this sample, the table gives about 140,000 clones. The ten largest clones represent 2% to 2.5% of the sample.

The cohort comprised fewer than 700 healthy bone marrow donors. All cohort members were sampled while nominally healthy, although unrecorded immune exposures were likely present. The donor tested CMV seronegative, placing the donor among the 350 or so seronegative members of the cohort. Each donor provided a peripheral blood sample, and peripheral blood mononuclear cells were used for TCR beta sequencing. The Qiagen DNeasy Blood Extraction Kit was used to extract genomic DNA from the blood cell samples. Looking up the germline V gene yields CDR1 SGDLS and CDR2 YYNGEE. V loses 4 bases, J loses 1 base, and the germline ends lie 18 bases apart. Its CDR3 holds 17 amino acids, cysteine through phenylalanine. The CDR3 DNA has 51 bases and is translated from base 1. The paper's findings and limits, for the study overall: While some public TCRs were present in many individuals, most TCR sequences turned up only very rarely across donors. The 87-base-pair reads could not distinguish some IMGT-functional V segments, including TRBV6-2 and TRBV6-3, so those segments were excluded. In this cohort, only TCR beta chains were sequenced, and detectable features were limited by the absence of alpha or paired-chain data. Assigning TCR associations to individual alleles was difficult when HLA alleles, especially DR and DQ, strongly co-occurred. According to the authors, the approach could potentially be generalized to other disease states and immunological phenotypes. An earlier analysis of around 540 of the donors showed that most TCR beta V segments appeared in productive rearrangements either about 87% or about 30% of the time, which broadly matched IMGT annotations. A later analysis found that most CMV-associated TCR beta chains appeared HLA-restricted, with HLA associations seemingly driven largely by CMV exposure. The study gave a list of under 200 TCR beta chains associated with cytomegalovirus. Because HLA typing was unavailable for some donors at each locus, only the typed subset was used in association tests. Because counts were too low, fewer than 20 rarely observed V segments, including chromosome 9 orphons, were excluded from the earlier analysis of 587 of the donors. In a later analysis, some 18,000 TCR beta sequences were associated with specific HLA alleles at a false discovery rate of 0.05. Immune exposure information for the cohort was limited to CMV serostatus. A later analysis reported that several top co-occurrence clusters appeared linked to parvovirus B19, influenza, CMV and Epstein-Barr virus. Correlated functional status among segregating V segments might be attributable to linkage disequilibrium, but an unknown experimental factor could not be ruled out. In vitro tests confirmed that a few of the cytomegalovirus-associated TCR beta chains recognize cytomegalovirus antigens. A later genetic analysis reported fewer N-insertions in productive TCRs among donors in an Asian-associated ancestry cluster than the approximately 670-donor mean. A later analysis found that HLA-associated TCR beta chains were more clonally expanded and had lower generation probabilities than equally common non-associated chains. In a later genetic analysis, a missense DCLRE1C variant was associated with V-gene and J-gene trimming of TCR beta chains, and the association was replicated in an independent cohort. A later analysis found that TCR association rates varied across HLA loci, with DRB1 alleles showing the most associated TCRs and HLA-C alleles the fewest. The sequencing pipeline was judged likely to have produced a cluster of highly shared sequence variants as a technical artifact. The classifier was reported to diagnose cytomegalovirus status with high specificity and sensitivity in both the original and validation cohorts. Presence/absence analyses assumed roughly uniform sequencing depth across donors, an assumption that may not hold. A further reported finding was that TCR beta sequences accurately predicted the HLA-A and HLA-B alleles for most subjects in the first cohort.

Rearrangement joined TRBV9 to TRBJ1-3; the D gene is perhaps TRBD1, from 6 matching bases. The specimen sequenced was PBMCs. This sequence was found in a woman aged 18-29 years in good health and CMV-seronegative. The DNA sequence is TGTGCCAGCAGCCCCCGTTTAGGCGACAGGTCTGGAAACACCATATATTTT. This sequence encodes CASSPRLGDRSGNTIYF.